This is a list of T cell receptor beta chains from one sample in a study of a mutant IDH1 vaccine in newly diagnosed glioma. Their target antigens are unknown. Method: immunoSEQ multiplex PCR; TCRdb's copy keeps in-frame clones and lacks some. The data hold 50,000 to 60,000 clones, with 80% observed a single time. The material was PBMCs, obtained from a glioma patient whose treatment included an IDH1 peptide vaccine. Receptors originate from a middle-aged man with glioma. CDR3s leave out the opening cysteine and the closing phenylalanine or tryptophan. A D gene is named only where the DNA matches it firmly.

J gene: TRBJ2-3
D gene: TRBD2
V gene: TRBV6-5
CDR3 protein: ASSYFSGALTDTQY

J gene: TRBJ2-7
D gene: TRBD1
V gene: TRBV5-1
CDR3 protein: ASSLRQGAYEQY

J gene: TRBJ2-5
D gene: NA
V gene: TRBV4-1
CDR3 protein: ASSQVGERAQETQY

J gene: TRBJ1-5
D gene: NA
V gene: TRBV4-1
CDR3 protein: ASSQDSNQPQH

J gene: TRBJ2-5
D gene: NA
V gene: TRBV9
CDR3 protein: ASSVDGGPSETQY

J gene: TRBJ2-4
D gene: NA
V gene: TRBV2
CDR3 protein: ASSKQGSSKNIQY

J gene: TRBJ1-1
D gene: NA
V gene: TRBV5-1
CDR3 protein: ASSPTQGLTEAF

J gene: TRBJ1-1
D gene: NA
V gene: TRBV5-4
CDR3 protein: ASSFGGGRLNEAF

J gene: TRBJ2-7
D gene: NA
V gene: TRBV6-1
CDR3 protein: ASSDGKGVNEQY

J gene: TRBJ1-3
D gene: NA
V gene: TRBV25-1
CDR3 protein: ASSEAGTGNTIY

J gene: TRBJ1-1
D gene: NA
V gene: TRBV6-5
CDR3 protein: ASSLGAWATEAF

J gene: TRBJ1-2
D gene: NA
V gene: TRBV6-1
CDR3 protein: ASRGDGIPNGYT

J gene: TRBJ2-7
D gene: TRBD2
V gene: TRBV2
CDR3 protein: ASSTGGKSRSGGARYEQY

J gene: TRBJ2-1
D gene: NA
V gene: TRBV5-4
CDR3 protein: ASSLDWYEQF

J gene: TRBJ2-2
D gene: NA
V gene: TRBV7-2
CDR3 protein: ASSPRGSGTGELF

J gene: TRBJ2-3
D gene: TRBD2
V gene: TRBV2
CDR3 protein: ASKGLAGGADTQY

J gene: TRBJ2-3
D gene: NA
V gene: TRBV5-1
CDR3 protein: ASSLVAGRTDTQY

J gene: TRBJ2-7
D gene: TRBD1
V gene: TRBV5-1
CDR3 protein: ASSSRDSSSYEQY

J gene: TRBJ1-2
D gene: TRBD1
V gene: TRBV19
CDR3 protein: ASSIDGTGQGSYGYT

J gene: TRBJ2-2
D gene: NA
V gene: TRBV18
CDR3 protein: ASSPSGEVNTGELF

J gene: TRBJ2-7
D gene: NA
V gene: TRBV7-6
CDR3 protein: ASSLKAGPLVRDEQY

J gene: TRBJ1-1
D gene: NA
V gene: TRBV6-5
CDR3 protein: ASSLGPGWSEAF

J gene: TRBJ1-6
D gene: TRBD1
V gene: TRBV2
CDR3 protein: ASLWTGTNSPLH

J gene: TRBJ1-1
D gene: NA
V gene: TRBV5-5
CDR3 protein: ASSLWGSSGAF

J gene: TRBJ2-7
D gene: NA
V gene: TRBV2
CDR3 protein: ASSEGRVAEQY

J gene: TRBJ1-3
D gene: TRBD1
V gene: TRBV10-2
CDR3 protein: ASRPSGTDSGNTIY

J gene: TRBJ1-2
D gene: NA
V gene: TRBV4-1
CDR3 protein: ASSRDAGGDGYT

J gene: TRBJ1-2
D gene: TRBD1
V gene: TRBV6-6
CDR3 protein: ASTGTDYGYT

J gene: TRBJ2-1
D gene: TRBD2
V gene: TRBV7-2
CDR3 protein: ASFWAPSGGHNEQF

J gene: TRBJ2-1
D gene: NA
V gene: TRBV19
CDR3 protein: ASSEYPFAEQF

J gene: TRBJ2-1
D gene: TRBD2
V gene: TRBV29-1
CDR3 protein: SAGLAGSYNEQF

J gene: TRBJ2-7
D gene: NA
V gene: TRBV29-1
CDR3 protein: SVDDMGLPEQY

J gene: TRBJ1-1
D gene: NA
V gene: TRBV19
CDR3 protein: ASSISTMNTEAF

J gene: TRBJ1-3
D gene: NA
V gene: TRBV19
CDR3 protein: ASSIGLLHPGNTIY

J gene: TRBJ1-5
D gene: TRBD1
V gene: TRBV6-1
CDR3 protein: ASSDPGQGWNQPQH

J gene: TRBJ1-1
D gene: NA
V gene: TRBV2
CDR3 protein: ASSVTNTEAF

J gene: TRBJ1-5
D gene: NA
V gene: TRBV29-1
CDR3 protein: SVGRTSDQPQH